This entry features one T cell receptor (beta chain) sequence. The data were taken from a study of T cell changes during pregnancy in multiple sclerosis. The table came from immunoSEQ multiplex PCR; TCRdb's copy has only in-frame clones and leaves some out. The table records some 54,000 clones, around 93% of them present only once. Source: peripheral blood, taken after pregnancy. This TCR derives from a female donor with multiple sclerosis, enrolled in a pregnancy study.

The DNA for the CDR3 is TGTGCCAGCAGCCAATCGACAGGAGTGAGCTCTGGAAACACCATATATTTT. It is translated as CASSQSTGVSSGNTIYF. This sequence joins TRBV14 and TRBJ1-3; D perhaps matches TRBD1 (6 bases). This CDR3 comprises 17 residues. Germline loops: CDR1 SGHDN, CDR2 FVKESK. Trimming shortened V by 2 bases and J by 0 bases, and 14 bases separated the two germline ends.